A selection of T cell receptor beta chains follows, all from one sample in a study of high-grade serous ovarian cancer treatment subgroups. TCRdb's copy holds only in-frame clones and misses some; the assay was immunoSEQ multiplex PCR. The repertoire consists of roughly 29,000 clones, with about 80% occurring once and the leading ten covering 2.1%. The specimen sequenced was tumor tissue. Source of these receptors: a human donor with high-grade serous ovarian cancer. CDR3s include the opening cysteine and the closing phenylalanine or tryptophan. Each record gives: J gene, clone size, V gene, D gene, CDR3 protein, CDR3 DNA. The D gene is left open where the match is weak. Size tells how often a clone was seen (once, few, many) or the class of an expanded clone, and some rows leave it out.

>TRBJ2-7|.|TRBV5-1|TRBD1
CASRSTGGSSYEQYF
TGCGCCAGCAGGTCGACAGGGGGGAGCTCCTACGAGCAGTACTTC
>TRBJ1-1|.|TRBV7-8|.
CASSHRDYGTEAFF
TGTGCCAGCAGTCACAGGGACTACGGCACTGAAGCTTTCTTT
>TRBJ2-3|.|TRBV5-6|TRBD2
CASSLSRAGGRDTQYF
TGTGCCAGCAGCTTGTCTCGGGCGGGAGGGCGAGATACGCAGTATTTT
>TRBJ2-5|.|TRBV7-7|.
CASSLEATGRGETQYF
TGTGCTAGCAGCTTAGAAGCGACAGGAAGGGGAGAGACCCAGTACTTC
>TRBJ2-1|.|TRBV5-4|.
CASSPVPDFEQFF
TGTGCCAGCAGCCCCGTACCGGATTTTGAGCAGTTCTTC
>TRBJ2-5|.|TRBV28|.
CASSPNPDPRKETQYF
TGTGCCAGCAGTCCCAACCCTGACCCCCGAAAAGAGACCCAGTACTTC
>TRBJ2-1|.|TRBV5-4|TRBD1
CASSLVGTGRVNEQFF
TGTGCCAGCAGCTTGGTTGGGACAGGGAGAGTCAATGAGCAGTTCTTC
>TRBJ2-1|.|TRBV2|.
CASSNEGSSYNEQFF
TGTGCCAGCTCGAACGAGGGAAGCTCCTACAATGAGCAGTTCTTC
>TRBJ2-5|.|TRBV28|.
CASSLSDRQKTQYF
TGTGCCAGCAGTTTAAGTGACCGGCAGAAGACCCAGTACTTC
>TRBJ2-1|.|TRBV5-1|.
CASSQLAAGSYNEQFF
TGCGCCAGCAGTCAGCTCGCAGCGGGCTCCTACAATGAGCAGTTCTTC
>TRBJ2-7|.|TRBV6-6|.
CASSYSGDYEQYF
TGTGCCAGCAGTTACTCGGGGGACTACGAGCAGTACTTC
>TRBJ2-7|.|TRBV5-5|TRBD1
CASSFGTGGIYEQYF
TGTGCCAGCAGCTTCGGCACAGGGGGCATCTACGAGCAGTACTTC
>TRBJ1-3|.|TRBV5-1|TRBD1
CASSLTGGSSGNTIYF
TGCGCCAGCAGCCTTACAGGGGGAAGCTCTGGAAACACCATATATTTT
>TRBJ1-5|few|TRBV9|.
CAVPPWLSNQPQHF
TGTGCCGTCCCCCCATGGCTCAGCAATCAGCCCCAGCATTTT
>TRBJ1-2|.|TRBV5-1|.
CASSVDPNYGYTF
TGCGCCAGCAGCGTGGACCCGAACTATGGCTACACCTTC
>TRBJ1-2|.|TRBV25-1|TRBD1
CASSDPGGHGYTF
TGTGCCAGCAGTGATCCAGGGGGCCATGGCTACACCTTC
>TRBJ2-2|.|TRBV2|TRBD2
CASSRTSGSLGELFF
TGTGCCAGCAGCAGGACTAGCGGGAGTCTGGGGGAGCTGTTTTTT
>TRBJ1-5|.|TRBV28|.
CASSLGTVSNQPQHF
TGTGCCAGCAGTTTGGGGACGGTTAGCAATCAGCCCCAGCATTTT
>TRBJ1-2|.|TRBV28|.
CASSARVNYGYTF
TGTGCCAGCAGCGCCCGGGTTAACTATGGCTACACCTTC
>TRBJ2-6|.|TRBV5-6|.
CASSLVRLDAVSGANVLTF
TGTGCCAGCAGCTTGGTACGTCTTGATGCCGTGTCTGGGGCCAACGTCCTGACTTTC
>TRBJ2-1|.|TRBV6-6|TRBD2
CASTPRGSSYNEQFF
TGTGCCAGCACGCCGCGGGGGAGCTCCTACAATGAGCAGTTCTTC
>TRBJ2-1|.|TRBV5-1|.
CASRSEQFF
TGCGCCAGCAGAAGTGAGCAGTTCTTC
>TRBJ2-2|few|TRBV7-8|TRBD2
CASSYLRGGNTGELFF
TGTGCCAGCAGCTACCTCCGGGGGGGGAACACCGGGGAGCTGTTTTTT
>TRBJ2-7|.|TRBV28|.
CASSLPRGHEQYF
TGTGCCAGCAGTCTTCCCAGGGGTCACGAGCAGTACTTC
>TRBJ2-2|.|TRBV7-2|.
CASSFGLTTGELFF
TGTGCCAGCAGCTTTGGACTTACCACCGGGGAGCTGTTTTTT
>TRBJ2-5|once|TRBV30|TRBD2
CAWIRTSGRAETQYF
TGTGCCTGGATCCGGACTAGCGGGAGAGCAGAGACCCAGTACTTC
>TRBJ1-4|.|TRBV18|.
CASSTNPLSNRGSNEKLFF
TGTGCCAGCTCGACGAATCCTCTTTCGAACAGAGGATCTAATGAAAAACTGTTTTTT
>TRBJ2-1|.|TRBV5-1|TRBD2
CASSLGLRGLAGVNEQFF
TGCGCCAGCAGCTTGGGGCTTCGAGGACTAGCGGGAGTTAATGAGCAGTTCTTC
>TRBJ2-5|.|TRBV4-2|.
CASSQDRPGQETQYF
TGTGCCAGCAGCCAAGATCGCCCAGGCCAAGAGACCCAGTACTTC
>TRBJ2-3|.|TRBV27|.
CASSSYLAREPDTDTQYF
TGTGCCAGCAGTTCCTACCTAGCGAGGGAGCCTGACACAGATACGCAGTATTTT
>TRBJ2-5|.|TRBV2|.
CASTTGETQYF
TGTGCCAGCACAACCGGGGAGACCCAGTACTTC
>TRBJ2-7|.|TRBV6-6|.
CASSSQSSSVEQYF
TGTGCCAGCAGTTCTCAATCCTCAAGCGTCGAGCAGTACTTC
>TRBJ2-1|.|TRBV6-1|.
CASSAIRWGEQFF
TGTGCCAGCAGTGCTATTAGGTGGGGTGAGCAGTTCTTC
>TRBJ1-4|.|TRBV6-6|.
CASSYPGRVEKLFF
TGTGCCAGCAGTTACCCGGGGAGGGTTGAAAAACTGTTTTTT
>TRBJ2-1|.|TRBV21-1|.
CASSRSTSGRQNEQFF
TGTGCCAGCAGCAGGTCGACTAGCGGGAGGCAGAATGAGCAGTTCTTC
>TRBJ2-7|once|TRBV28|.
CASRVLSSYEQYF
TGTGCCAGCCGAGTGCTAAGCTCCTACGAGCAGTACTTC
>TRBJ2-7|.|TRBV10-1|TRBD2
CASSDGTSGRSEQYF
TGCGCCAGCAGTGACGGGACTAGCGGGAGGAGCGAGCAGTACTTC
>TRBJ2-7|.|TRBV7-9|.
CASSSGSTYEQYF
TGTGCCAGCAGCTCCGGGTCCACCTACGAGCAGTACTTC
>TRBJ2-7|.|TRBV5-1|TRBD1
CASSFDRGEHEQYF
TGCGCCAGCAGCTTTGACAGGGGGGAACACGAGCAGTACTTC
>TRBJ2-3|.|TRBV10-2|TRBD2
CASGLASTDTQYF
TGCGCCAGCGGACTAGCGAGCACAGATACGCAGTATTTT
>TRBJ2-6|.|TRBV6-6|.
CASTGRRSGANVLTF
TGTGCCAGCACAGGACGACGGTCTGGGGCCAACGTCCTGACTTTC
>TRBJ2-5|.|TRBV10-3|.
CAITVGETQYF
TGTGCCATCACAGTCGGGGAGACCCAGTACTTC
>TRBJ2-3|.|TRBV7-9|.
CASSSSGADTQYF
TGTGCCAGCAGCTCCTCGGGGGCAGATACGCAGTATTTT
>TRBJ2-6|.|TRBV30|TRBD2
CARRLAGGSGANVLTF
TGTGCCCGTAGACTAGCGGGAGGTTCAGGGGCCAACGTCCTGACTTTC
>TRBJ2-6|.|TRBV19|TRBD1
CASSPGQSPGANVPTF
TGTGCCAGTAGCCCGGGACAGTCTCCTGGGGCCAACGTCCCGACTTTC
>TRBJ2-5|.|TRBV9|.
CASSVAGLETQYF
TGTGCCAGCAGCGTAGCTGGGCTGGAGACCCAGTACTTC
>TRBJ2-7|.|TRBV6-6|.
CASSYGQKGYEQYF
TGTGCCAGCAGTTACGGACAGAAAGGCTACGAGCAGTACTTC
>TRBJ1-4|.|TRBV7-6|TRBD1
CASSPDRGANEKLFF
TGTGCCAGCAGTCCCGACAGGGGAGCTAATGAAAAACTGTTTTTT
>TRBJ2-2|.|TRBV11-2|TRBD2
CASSRGGTGELFF
TGTGCCAGCAGCCGGGGGGGGACCGGGGAGCTGTTTTTT
>TRBJ1-1|.|TRBV7-8|TRBD1
CASSATRDSQAFF
TGTGCCAGCAGCGCCACAAGGGACAGCCAAGCTTTCTTT
>TRBJ1-1|few|TRBV30|.
CAWSVGDTEAFF
TGTGCCTGGAGTGTGGGGGACACTGAAGCTTTCTTT
>TRBJ2-7|once|TRBV6-1|.
CASSETGEGQYF
TGTGCCAGCAGTGAGACAGGGGAGGGCCAATACTTC
>TRBJ1-4|.|TRBV4-2|TRBD1
CASSPGQGFEKLFF
TGTGCCAGCAGCCCCGGACAGGGATTCGAAAAACTGTTTTTT
>TRBJ1-1|.|TRBV11-1|TRBD1
CASSLNPGTANTEAFF
TGTGCCAGCAGCCTTAACCCCGGGACAGCAAACACTGAAGCTTTCTTT